This TCR beta chain was obtained from a study of T cells in Graves' hyperthyroidism and ophthalmopathy. The study's findings and limits: Also found in blood were most expanded thyroid clonotypes above 0.001.

In the ophthalmopathy cohort, Clinical Activity Score was at least 3, NOSPECS grade at least 4, and duration under 3 months. The diagnostic basis comprised clinical symptoms, serum thyroxine and TRAb, thyroid ultrasound and orbital computed tomography. TCR beta CDR3 regions were amplified from RNA transcripts. HTBI primers drove first-round RT-PCR of the TCR CDR3. TCRdb re-called the multiplex PCR reads with MiXCR, one entry per CDR3 protein. The sample carries over 350,000 distinct CDR3 sequences, less than 20% recorded once. Germline lookup yields CDR1 SGDLS and CDR2 YYNGEE. The CDR3 has 18 residues. The V and J ends lost 0 bases and 0 bases, in that order; junction bases with no gene match: 9. This clonotype was observed at least ten times. Its antigen is as yet unknown.

The chain has TRBV9 and TRBJ1-2; TRBD1 matches 9 bases. The sample consisted of blood. The receptor comes from a man aged 18 to 29 with Graves' ophthalmopathy. The CDR3 coding sequence is TGTGCCAGCAGCGTAGAGGGGACAGGGATTGTTCCTAACTATGGCTACACCTTC. Translated, it gives CASSVEGTGIVPNYGYTF. Looking up the rest from reference TRBV9 and TRBJ1-2 gives the full variable domain: DSGVTQTPKHLITATGQRVTLRCSPRSGDLSVYWYQQSLDQGLQFLIQYYNGEERAKGNILERFSAQQFPDLHSELNLSSLELGDSALYFCASSVEGTGIVPNYGYTFGSGTRLTVV.